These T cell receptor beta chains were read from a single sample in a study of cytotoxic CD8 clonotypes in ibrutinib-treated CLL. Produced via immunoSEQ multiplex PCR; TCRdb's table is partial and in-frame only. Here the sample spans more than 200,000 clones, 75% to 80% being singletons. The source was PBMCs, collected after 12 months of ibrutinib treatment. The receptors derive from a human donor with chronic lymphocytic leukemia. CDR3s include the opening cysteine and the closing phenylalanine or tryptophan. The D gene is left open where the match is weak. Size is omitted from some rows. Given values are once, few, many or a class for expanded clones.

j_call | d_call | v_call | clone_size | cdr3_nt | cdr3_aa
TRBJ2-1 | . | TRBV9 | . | TGTGCCAGCAGCCCGAAACCTATCGACGGGGTGTACAATGAGCAGTTCTTC | CASSPKPIDGVYNEQFF
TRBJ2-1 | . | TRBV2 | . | TGTGCCAGCAGTTCCAGGGTGGCGGGCCCTTCGGGAGAGCAGTTCTTC | CASSSRVAGPSGEQFF
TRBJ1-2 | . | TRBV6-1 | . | TGTGCCAGCAGTGCCAAGACAGCCTCACAAAACTATGGCTACACCTTC | CASSAKTASQNYGYTF
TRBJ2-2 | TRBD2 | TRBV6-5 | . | TGTGCCAGCAGTCTACTAGCGGCGAACACCGGGGAGCTGTTTTTT | CASSLLAANTGELFF
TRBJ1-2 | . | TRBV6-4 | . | TGTGCCAGCAGTGACTCGTGGGGGGATGGCTACACCTTC | CASSDSWGDGYTF
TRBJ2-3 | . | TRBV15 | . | TGTGCCACCAGCAGAGATACGGCGGCCACAGATACGCAGTATTTT | CATSRDTAATDTQYF
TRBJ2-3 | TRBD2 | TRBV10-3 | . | TGTGCCATCAGGGAGACTAGCAGCACAGATACGCAGTATTTT | CAIRETSSTDTQYF
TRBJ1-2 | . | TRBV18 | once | TGTGCCAGCTCACGGCGGGCGGAAGGGCACTATGGCTACACCTTC | CASSRRAEGHYGYTF
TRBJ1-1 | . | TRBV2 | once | TGTGCCAGCAGTGATCCCCAGGGAAGGAACACTGAAGCTTTCTTT | CASSDPQGRNTEAFF
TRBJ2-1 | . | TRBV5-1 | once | TGCGCCAGCAGCGCACCAGGAGGTTACAATGAGCAGTTCTTC | CASSAPGGYNEQFF
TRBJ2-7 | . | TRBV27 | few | TGTGCCAGCCCCAGTGTCCACGAGCAGTACTTC | CASPSVHEQYF
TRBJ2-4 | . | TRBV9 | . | TGTGCCAGCAGCCCCGAGAGGGGGGGCTTAGCCAAAAACATTCAGTACTTC | CASSPERGGLAKNIQYF
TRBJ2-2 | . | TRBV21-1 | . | TGTGCCAGCAGCAAATTTTCGGGGTTCGGGGAGCTGTTTTTT | CASSKFSGFGELFF
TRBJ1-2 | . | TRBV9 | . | TGTGCCAGCAAAGGGGGACTCCCGGGGTATGGCTACACCTTC | CASKGGLPGYGYTF
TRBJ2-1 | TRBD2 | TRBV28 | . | TGTGCCAGCAGTTTCTGGACTAGACCTTTCGATGAGCAGTTCTTC | CASSFWTRPFDEQFF
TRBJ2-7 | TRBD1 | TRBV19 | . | TGTGCCAGTAGTCCGAGACAGGGTTACTACGAGCAGTACTTC | CASSPRQGYYEQYF
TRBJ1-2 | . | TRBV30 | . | TGTGCCTGGAGGGCCTTTTTCGGGGGCACCGGCTACACCTTC | CAWRAFFGGTGYTF